These T cell receptor beta chains were read from a single sample in a study of T cells after yellow fever vaccination. MiXCR, applied by TCRdb to the 5' RACE reads, yields one record per CDR3 protein. The table lists some 320,000 distinct CDR3 sequences, roughly 9% of them singletons. This specimen consisted of CD4+ T cells sorted from PBMCs, obtained 5 days after the yellow fever booster vaccination. The receptors were sampled from a man younger than 30 who received the YFV17D yellow fever vaccine. Each CDR3 is given with its conserved first and last residue. The D gene is left open where the match is weak. For some rows the clone size is stated as once, few or many, or as a class when expanded; others skip it.

D gene,J gene,CDR3 length,V gene,clone size,CDR3 DNA,CDR3 protein
-,TRBJ2-4,13,TRBV2,few,TGTGCCAGCGAGGTTGGGGCCAAAAACATTCAGTACTTC,CASEVGAKNIQYF
TRBD2,TRBJ2-5,16,TRBV7-3,many,TGTGCCAGCAGCTCGACGGGCGGGGGGGCCGGTGAGACCCAGTACTTC,CASSSTGGGAGETQYF
-,TRBJ2-7,16,TRBV12-5,-,TGTGCTAGTGGTTTGGTACTGGGGACCACGGGGTACGAGCAGTACTTC,CASGLVLGTTGYEQYF
-,TRBJ2-5,16,TRBV7-2,many,TGTGCCAGCAGCTTAGTGTCGGCTGGCGGACAAGAGACCCAGTACTTC,CASSLVSAGGQETQYF
TRBD1,TRBJ1-2,15,TRBV7-2,few,TGTGCCAGCAGCTTAGCAGGGGGCAGGGTTGGAGGCTACACCTTC,CASSLAGGRVGGYTF
TRBD2,TRBJ2-1,14,TRBV20-1,few,TGCAGTGCTAGAGGACTAGCGGCCTACAATGAGCAGTTCTTC,CSARGLAAYNEQFF
-,TRBJ1-1,16,TRBV18,few,TGTGCCAGCTCACCCGACCCCCACGGAATGAACACTGAAGCTTTCTTT,CASSPDPHGMNTEAFF
TRBD1,TRBJ2-1,15,TRBV5-1,-,TGCGCCAGCAGTTACGGACAGGGAGCCCTAGGGGAGCAGTTCTTC,CASSYGQGALGEQFF
TRBD1,TRBJ2-7,14,TRBV25-1,-,TGTGCCAGCAGTGAGTTGGACAGGGGGAGTGAGCAGTACTTC,CASSELDRGSEQYF
TRBD1,TRBJ2-1,16,TRBV5-1,-,TGCGCCAGCAGCTGGGGGGACAGGGGATTGAACAATGAGCAGTTCTTC,CASSWGDRGLNNEQFF
-,TRBJ2-5,13,TRBV3-1,-,TGTGCCAGCAGCCAAGATAGCGAAGAGACCCAGTACTTC,CASSQDSEETQYF
-,TRBJ2-1,15,TRBV10-3,few,TGTGCCATCAGTGAAGGGACGGAATCCTACAATGAGCAGTTCTTC,CAISEGTESYNEQFF
-,TRBJ2-3,14,TRBV7-2,-,TGTGCCAGCAGCTTAGGCACTTTAACAGATACGCAGTATTTT,CASSLGTLTDTQYF
-,TRBJ2-5,13,TRBV4-3,-,TGCGCCAGCAGCCAAGATACTTCGGAGACCCAGTACTTC,CASSQDTSETQYF
-,TRBJ2-5,14,TRBV7-7,few,TGTGCCAGTTCCCCCCCCGGGTTTTCAGAGACCCAGTACTTC,CASSPPGFSETQYF
-,TRBJ2-1,14,TRBV20-1,-,TGCAGTTTCTTCCGGCCAAGCTCCTACAATGAGCAGTTCTTC,CSFFRPSSYNEQFF
-,TRBJ2-3,17,TRBV4-1,-,TGCGCCAGCAGCCAAGAAACGGGGCACTCTAGCACAGATACGCAGTATTTT,CASSQETGHSSTDTQYF
-,TRBJ2-6,17,TRBV18,few,TGTGCCAGCTCACTGAGTGTGGGGAAGTCTGGGGCCAACGTCCTGACTTTC,CASSLSVGKSGANVLTF
TRBD1,TRBJ2-2,13,TRBV7-9,few,TGTGCCAGCACCTCAACAGGGGCCGGGGAGCTGTTTTTT,CASTSTGAGELFF
TRBD1,TRBJ1-1,13,TRBV28,many,TGTGCCAGCAGTTTCTACAGGGGAACTGAAGCTTTCTTT,CASSFYRGTEAFF
TRBD1,TRBJ1-1,15,TRBV12-3/TRBV12-4,few,TGTGCCAGCAGTCCAACACAGGGGAGGAACACTGAAGCTTTCTTT,CASSPTQGRNTEAFF
TRBD2,TRBJ2-3,15,TRBV2,few,TGTGCCAGCAGACGACTAGCGGGGGGGTCAGATACGCAGTATTTT,CASRRLAGGSDTQYF
TRBD2,TRBJ2-3,15,TRBV9,few,TGTGCCAGCAGCGTGGGACTAGCGGGGACAGATACGCAGTATTTT,CASSVGLAGTDTQYF
-,TRBJ2-7,12,TRBV30,many,TGTGCCTGGAGCCCCATCGCCTACGAGCAGTACTTC,CAWSPIAYEQYF
-,TRBJ1-1,10,TRBV12-3/TRBV12-4,many,TGTGCCAGCAGTTTAACTGAAGCTTTCTTT,CASSLTEAFF
-,TRBJ2-3,14,TRBV6-6,-,TGTGCCAGCAATCGCGGGGAGATAGCAGATACGCAGTATTTT,CASNRGEIADTQYF
-,TRBJ2-2,15,TRBV4-3,-,TGCGCCAGCAGCCCCGGGGGTGGGAACACCGGGGAGCTGTTTTTT,CASSPGGGNTGELFF
TRBD2,TRBJ2-1,15,TRBV7-8,many,TGTGCCAGCAGCCCGACTAGCGGGGGGGCCAGGCGGCAGTTCTTC,CASSPTSGGARRQFF
-,TRBJ1-4,16,TRBV18,few,TGTGCCAGCTCACCACGGGGGACGGCCCTCGGTGAAAAACTGTTTTTT,CASSPRGTALGEKLFF
TRBD2,TRBJ2-6,18,TRBV4-3,few,TGCGCCAGCAGCCAATACGAGCGGGGATACTCTGGGGCCAACGTCCTGACTTTC,CASSQYERGYSGANVLTF
-,TRBJ1-5,16,TRBV2,many,TGTGCCAGCAGTGAAAGTTGGGGATATAGCAATCAGCCCCAGCATTTT,CASSESWGYSNQPQHF
-,TRBJ1-2,14,TRBV5-1,-,TGCGCCAGCAGCCCGGGGATGTCAAACTATGGCTACACCTTC,CASSPGMSNYGYTF
TRBD1,TRBJ1-5,13,TRBV20-1,many,TGCAGTGTTACGACAGGGTTAAATCAGCCCCAGCATTTT,CSVTTGLNQPQHF
TRBD2,TRBJ2-1,17,TRBV9,-,TGTGCCAGCGGTAGGACTAGCGAGGGGGCATTGACCAATGAGCAGTTCTTC,CASGRTSEGALTNEQFF
TRBD1,TRBJ1-1,17,TRBV5-1,few,TGCGCCAGCAGCCCGGGAGGGACAGCTCTACTGGGGACTGAAGCTTTCTTT,CASSPGGTALLGTEAFF
TRBD1,TRBJ2-3,16,TRBV7-2,-,TGTGCCAGCAGCCCCCTCGGGACAGGGACCACAGATACGCAGTATTTT,CASSPLGTGTTDTQYF
-,TRBJ2-6,16,TRBV5-1,-,TGCGCCAGCGGCCCATTGGGTGGCTCTGGGGCCAACGTCCTGACTTTC,CASGPLGGSGANVLTF
-,TRBJ2-1,15,TRBV4-1,few,TGCGCCAGCAGCTCGCGGCAGGGAAGCTACAATGAGCAGTTCTTC,CASSSRQGSYNEQFF
-,TRBJ1-1,14,TRBV5-1,many,TGCGCCAGCAGCTTTCACAGGCCCGACACTGAAGCTTTCTTT,CASSFHRPDTEAFF
TRBD2,TRBJ2-1,14,TRBV5-6,few,TGTGCCAGCAGCGATAGCGGGGGGGCGAATGAGCAGTTCTTC,CASSDSGGANEQFF
-,TRBJ2-4,12,TRBV10-3,-,TGTGCCATCAGTGGGACACGAAACATTCAGTACTTC,CAISGTRNIQYF
TRBD1,TRBJ1-2,12,TRBV20-1,-,TGCAGTGCGCTAGGACAGGGGGATGGCTACACCTTC,CSALGQGDGYTF
-,TRBJ2-5,14,TRBV7-9,-,TGTGCCAGCAGCTTATCGAAGTTTGAAGAGACCCAGTACTTC,CASSLSKFEETQYF
-,TRBJ1-5,14,TRBV3-1,-,TGTGCCAGCAGCCAAGAGGGGCACAATCAGCCCCAGCATTTT,CASSQEGHNQPQHF
-,TRBJ1-2,12,TRBV15,-,TGTGCCACCAGCAGTCGGGGGCTTGGCTACACCTTC,CATSSRGLGYTF